The clone carrying this T cell receptor (beta chain) was recorded at least ten times. What it recognizes is unknown. This specimen comes from a study of beta chain features in type 1 diabetes. Study in general: Across all samples, about 100 million sorted cells were examined.

Study-wide findings and caveats: Patients and controls would be equally affected if PCR favored shorter templates.

The authors reverse transcribed all of the isolated RNA, so sequencing captured expressed TCRB transcripts. Clones were read by immunoSEQ multiplex PCR, and TCRdb kept only the in-frame ones, dropping some. The sample lists 150,000 to 180,000 clones, around 8% occurring once. Germline trimming cut 6 bases from V and 1 base from J; bases unmatched to any gene: 5. Germline CDR1 GTSNPN, CDR2 SVGIG (reference sequence). The CDR3 covers 13 residues. The receptor's source is a man aged 18 to 35 in good health. Sequenced sample: central memory CD4+ T cells from blood. V and J are TRBV30 and TRBJ1-1; 7 nucleotides match TRBD1. The CDR3 nucleotides read TGTGCCTGCAAGGGGGCGGCGAACACTGAAGCTTTCTTT. Translating it yields CACKGAANTEAFF.